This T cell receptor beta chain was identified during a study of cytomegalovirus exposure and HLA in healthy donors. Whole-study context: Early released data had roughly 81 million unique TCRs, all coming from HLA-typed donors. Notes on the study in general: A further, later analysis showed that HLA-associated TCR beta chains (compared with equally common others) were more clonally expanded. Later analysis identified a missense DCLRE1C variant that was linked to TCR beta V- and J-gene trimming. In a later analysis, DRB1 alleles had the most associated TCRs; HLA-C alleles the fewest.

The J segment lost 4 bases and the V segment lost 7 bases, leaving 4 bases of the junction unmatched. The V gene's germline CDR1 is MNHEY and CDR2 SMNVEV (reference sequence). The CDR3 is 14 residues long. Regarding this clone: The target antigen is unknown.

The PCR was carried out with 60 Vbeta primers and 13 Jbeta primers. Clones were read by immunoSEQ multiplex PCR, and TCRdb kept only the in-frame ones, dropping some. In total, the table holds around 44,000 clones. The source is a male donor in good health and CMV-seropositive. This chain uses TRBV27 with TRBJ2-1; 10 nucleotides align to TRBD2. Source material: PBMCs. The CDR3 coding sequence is TGTGCCAGCACTGCTAGCGGGGGTTACAATGAGCAGTTCTTC. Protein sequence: CASTASGGYNEQFF.